This record covers a single TCR beta chain. As yet, its antigen is unknown. This sample was taken from a study of blood T cells in healthy people across ages. Study outcomes and limitations: CMV status of donors was unknown, possibly confounding expanded clonotype changes.

A second 7 to 11 cycle PCR used barcoded and J-beta primers. TCRdb reprocessed the 5' RACE reads via MiXCR and lists one record per CDR3 protein. The repertoire holds approximately 960,000 distinct CDR3 sequences, with 25% to 30% as singletons. Germline V gene sequence: CDR1 SGHTA, CDR2 FQGTGA. The CDR3 sequence is 16 residues long. V dropped 5 bases and J dropped 3 bases, with 17 bases sitting between them. This sample was shared with a second study, whose subject was T cells of mothers and their children. That work states: Unrelated mother-child pairs always had slightly, but never significantly, lower normalized overlap than related pairs.

The TCR sequence derives from a woman in her forties in good health. The gene calls are TRBV7-3 and TRBJ2-1; weak D call: TRBD2 (5 bases). Source material: blood. DNA of the CDR3: TGTGCCAGCAGCCCGCTTGAGTACGGGAACTACAATGAGCAGTTCTTC. Protein: CASSPLEYGNYNEQFF.